This T cell receptor beta chain was recorded in a study of blood T cell repertoires in COVID-19. Study overall: Specimens from acute and convalescent COVID-19 originated in the United States, Italy and Spain. In each case, the material was cDNA or gDNA derived from T cells, B-cell-depleted T cells, or PBMCs.

Participants spanned ages about 18 to 95 years and resided in around 25 US areas. In germline, CDR1 is SEHNR, CDR2 FQNEAQ (reference sequence). J gave up 5 bases and V 5 bases, and 8 bases lay outside the gene matches. The CDR3 has 15 amino acids. In the source study's methods: Scientists estimated how many nucleated cells there were by amplifying reference gene primers. TCRdb's copy holds only in-frame clones and misses some; the assay was immunoSEQ multiplex PCR. That table is the source of V, J and clone size, and D and trimming were worked out from the DNA. Found here are 400,000 to 550,000 clones, around nine tenths of them singletons; the top ten hold under 2.5%.

This TCR was sampled from a woman under 30 with acute COVID-19. Source material: PBMCs or T cells enriched from blood (not recorded which). V and J are TRBV7-9 and TRBJ1-4, with TRBD1 matching over 7 bases. CDR3 sequence reads: CASSNVGGPNEKLFF. The CDR3 DNA sequence: TGTGCCAGCAGCAACGTAGGGGGCCCCAATGAAAAACTGTTTTTT.